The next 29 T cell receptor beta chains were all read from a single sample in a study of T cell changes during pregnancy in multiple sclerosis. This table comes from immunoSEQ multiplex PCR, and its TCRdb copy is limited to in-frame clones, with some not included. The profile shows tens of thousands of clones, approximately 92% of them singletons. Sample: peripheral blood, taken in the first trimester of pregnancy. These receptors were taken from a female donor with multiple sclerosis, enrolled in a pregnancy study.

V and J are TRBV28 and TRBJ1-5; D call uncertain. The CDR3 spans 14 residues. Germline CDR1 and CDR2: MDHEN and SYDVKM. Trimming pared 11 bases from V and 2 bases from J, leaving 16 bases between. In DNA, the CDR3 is TGTGCCCTATCACCCGCGGGAGGCAATCAGCCCCAGCATTTT. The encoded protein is CALSPAGGNQPQHF.

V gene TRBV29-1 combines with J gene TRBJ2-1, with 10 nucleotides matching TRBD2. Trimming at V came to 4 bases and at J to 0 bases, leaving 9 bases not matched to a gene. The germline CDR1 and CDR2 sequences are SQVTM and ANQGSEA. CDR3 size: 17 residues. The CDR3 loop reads CSVAVLAGRSSYNEQFF. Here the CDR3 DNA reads TGCAGCGTTGCGGTACTAGCGGGAAGAAGCTCCTACAATGAGCAGTTCTTC.

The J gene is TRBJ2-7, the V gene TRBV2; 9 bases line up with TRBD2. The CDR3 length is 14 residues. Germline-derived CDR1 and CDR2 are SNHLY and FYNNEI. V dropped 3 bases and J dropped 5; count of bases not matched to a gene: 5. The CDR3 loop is CASSDQREADEQYF. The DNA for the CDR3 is TGTGCCAGCAGTGACCAGCGGGAGGCTGACGAGCAGTACTTC. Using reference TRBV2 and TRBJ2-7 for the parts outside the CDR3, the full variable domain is EPEVTQTPSHQVTQMGQEVILRCVPISNHLYFYWYRQILGQKVEFLVSFYNNEISEKSEIFDDQFSVERPDGSNFTLKIRSTKLEDSAMYFCASSDQREADEQYFGPGTRLTVT.

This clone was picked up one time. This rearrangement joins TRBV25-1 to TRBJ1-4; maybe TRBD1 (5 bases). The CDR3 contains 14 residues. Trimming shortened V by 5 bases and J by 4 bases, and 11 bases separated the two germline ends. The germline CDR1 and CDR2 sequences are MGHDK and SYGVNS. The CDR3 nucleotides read TGTGCCAGCAGTCACCAGGGATATAATGAAAAACTGTTTTTT. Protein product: CASSHQGYNEKLFF. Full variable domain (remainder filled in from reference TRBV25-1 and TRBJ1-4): EADIYQTPRYLVIGTGKKITLECSQTMGHDKMYWYQQDPGMELHLIHYSYGVNSTEKGDLSSESTVSRIRTEHFPLTLESARPSHTSQYLCASSHQGYNEKLFFGSGTQLSVL.

CDR3 residues: CASSLGQGGEKLFF. The DNA of the CDR3 is TGTGCCAGCTCACTCGGACAGGGGGGCGAAAAACTGTTTTTT. The gene calls are TRBV18 and TRBJ1-4; 10 bases are shared with TRBD1. The germline CDR1 and CDR2 sequences are KGHSH and LQKENI. Germline trimming cut 4 bases from V and 8 bases from J; bases unmatched to any gene: 4. This CDR3 comprises 14 residues.

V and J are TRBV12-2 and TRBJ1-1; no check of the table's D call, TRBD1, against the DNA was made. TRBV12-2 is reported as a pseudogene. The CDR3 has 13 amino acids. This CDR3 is CASRLGLYSEAFF. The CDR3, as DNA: TGTGCAAGTCGCTTGGGCCTCTACTCTGAAGCTTTCTTT.

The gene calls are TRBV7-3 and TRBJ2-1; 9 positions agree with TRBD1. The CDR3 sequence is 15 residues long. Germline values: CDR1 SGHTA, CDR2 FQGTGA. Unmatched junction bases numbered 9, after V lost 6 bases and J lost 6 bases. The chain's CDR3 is CASRAFGTGINEQFF. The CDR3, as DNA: TGTGCCAGCAGGGCCTTCGGGACAGGGATCAATGAGCAGTTCTTC.

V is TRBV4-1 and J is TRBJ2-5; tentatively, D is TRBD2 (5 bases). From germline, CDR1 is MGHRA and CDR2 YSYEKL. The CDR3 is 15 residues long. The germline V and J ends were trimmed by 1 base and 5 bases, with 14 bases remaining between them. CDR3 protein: CASSQVGLAEETQYF. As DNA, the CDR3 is TGCGCCAGCAGCCAAGTTGGGCTAGCTGAGGAGACCCAGTACTTC.

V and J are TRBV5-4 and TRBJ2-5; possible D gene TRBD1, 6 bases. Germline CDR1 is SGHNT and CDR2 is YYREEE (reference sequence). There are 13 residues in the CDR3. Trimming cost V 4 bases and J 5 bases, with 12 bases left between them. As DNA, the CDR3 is TGTGCCAGCAGCCGCACAGGGCTGGAGACCCAGTACTTC. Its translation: CASSRTGLETQYF.

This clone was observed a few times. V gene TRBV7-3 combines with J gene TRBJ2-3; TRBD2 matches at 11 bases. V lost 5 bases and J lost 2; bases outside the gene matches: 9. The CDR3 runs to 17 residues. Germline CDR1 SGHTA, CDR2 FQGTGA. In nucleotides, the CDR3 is TGTGCCAGCAGCCCTACCGGGACTAGCGGACCCACAGATACGCAGTATTTT. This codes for CASSPTGTSGPTDTQYF. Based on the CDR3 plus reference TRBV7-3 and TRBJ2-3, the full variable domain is GAGVSQTPSNKVTEKGKYVELRCDPISGHTALYWYRQSLGQGPEFLIYFQGTGAADDSGLPNDRFFAVRPEGSVSTLKIQRTERGDSAVYLCASSPTGTSGPTDTQYFGPGTRLTVL.

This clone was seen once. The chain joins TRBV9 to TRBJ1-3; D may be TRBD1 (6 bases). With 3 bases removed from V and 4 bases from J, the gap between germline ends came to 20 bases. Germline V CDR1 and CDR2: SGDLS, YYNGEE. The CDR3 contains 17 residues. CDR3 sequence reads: CASSDPELQGTGNTIYF. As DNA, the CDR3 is TGTGCCAGCAGCGATCCCGAGCTACAGGGAACGGGAAACACCATATATTTT.

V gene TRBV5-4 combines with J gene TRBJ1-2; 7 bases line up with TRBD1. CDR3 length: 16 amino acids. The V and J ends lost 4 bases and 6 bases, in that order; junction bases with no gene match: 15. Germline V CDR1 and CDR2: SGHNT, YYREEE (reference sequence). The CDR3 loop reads CASSGHTQGDKNGYTF. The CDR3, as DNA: TGTGCCAGCAGCGGACACACCCAGGGGGACAAGAATGGCTACACCTTC.

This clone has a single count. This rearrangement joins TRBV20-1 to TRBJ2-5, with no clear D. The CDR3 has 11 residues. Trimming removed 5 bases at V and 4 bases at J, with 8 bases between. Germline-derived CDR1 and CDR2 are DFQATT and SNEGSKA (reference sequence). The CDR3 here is CSAYSPETQYF. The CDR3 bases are TGCAGTGCTTACAGCCCAGAGACCCAGTACTTC.

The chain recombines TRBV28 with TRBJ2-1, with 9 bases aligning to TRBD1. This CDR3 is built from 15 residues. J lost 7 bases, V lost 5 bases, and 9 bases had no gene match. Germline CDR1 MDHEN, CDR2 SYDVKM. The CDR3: CASSRTGTGSNEQFF. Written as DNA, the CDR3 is TGTGCCAGCAGTCGTACCGGGACAGGGAGTAATGAGCAGTTCTTC. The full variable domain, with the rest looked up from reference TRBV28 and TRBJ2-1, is DVKVTQSSRYLVKRTGEKVFLECVQDMDHENMFWYRQDPGLGLRLIYFSYDVKMKEKGDIPEGYSVSREKKERFSLILESASTNQTSMYLCASSRTGTGSNEQFFGPGTRLTVL.

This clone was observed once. This chain's CDR3 is CASSYGGTLVNTGELFF. In DNA form, the CDR3 reads TGTGCCAGCAGCTACGGAGGAACATTAGTGAACACCGGGGAGCTGTTTTTT. The chain uses TRBV7-9 and TRBJ2-2; a possible D gene is TRBD2 (5 bases). V lost 4 bases and J lost 1, with 16 bases in between. There are 17 residues in the CDR3. The V gene's germline CDR1 is SEHNR and CDR2 FQNEAQ (reference sequence).

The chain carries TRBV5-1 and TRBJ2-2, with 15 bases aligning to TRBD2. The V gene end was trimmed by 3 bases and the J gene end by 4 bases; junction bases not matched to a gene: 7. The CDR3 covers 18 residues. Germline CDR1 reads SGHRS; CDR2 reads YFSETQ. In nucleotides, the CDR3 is TGCGCCAGCAGCTCCAGGACTAGCGGGGGGGCAGGCACCGGGGAGCTGTTTTTT. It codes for CASSSRTSGGAGTGELFF.

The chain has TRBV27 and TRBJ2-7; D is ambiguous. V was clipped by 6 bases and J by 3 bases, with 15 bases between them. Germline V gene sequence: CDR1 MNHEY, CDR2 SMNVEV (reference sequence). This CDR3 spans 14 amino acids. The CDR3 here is CASSGIGRRYEQYF. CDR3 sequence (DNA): TGTGCCAGCAGCGGCATCGGCAGGCGCTACGAGCAGTACTTC.

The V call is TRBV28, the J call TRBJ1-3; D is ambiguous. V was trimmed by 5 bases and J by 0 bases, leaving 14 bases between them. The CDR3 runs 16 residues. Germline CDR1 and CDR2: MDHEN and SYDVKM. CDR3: CASSPLEEDSGNTIYF. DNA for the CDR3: TGTGCCAGCAGTCCCCTAGAGGAGGACTCTGGAAACACCATATATTTT.

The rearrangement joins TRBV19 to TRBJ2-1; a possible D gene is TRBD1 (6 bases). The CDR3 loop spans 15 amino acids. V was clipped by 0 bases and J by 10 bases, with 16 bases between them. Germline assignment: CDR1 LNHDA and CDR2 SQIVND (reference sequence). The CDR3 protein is CASSIDGTRLVEQFF. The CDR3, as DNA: TGTGCCAGTAGTATAGATGGGACACGACTTGTGGAGCAGTTCTTC.

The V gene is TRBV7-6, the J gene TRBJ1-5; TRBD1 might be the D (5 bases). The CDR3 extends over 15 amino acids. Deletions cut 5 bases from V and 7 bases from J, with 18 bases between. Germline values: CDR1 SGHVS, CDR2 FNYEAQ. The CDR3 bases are TGTGCCAGCAGCCCCGCCGTGGGGGAGGGACAGCCCCAGCATTTT. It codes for CASSPAVGEGQPQHF.

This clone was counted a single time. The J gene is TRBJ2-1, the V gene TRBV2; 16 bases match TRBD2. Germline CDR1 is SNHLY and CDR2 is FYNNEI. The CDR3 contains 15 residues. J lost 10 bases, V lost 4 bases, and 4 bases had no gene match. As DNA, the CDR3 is TGTGCCAGCAGTGCGGGACTAGCGGGGGGGCGAGAGCAGTTCTTC. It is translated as CASSAGLAGGREQFF.

DNA for the CDR3: TGTGCCAGTAGTCTCCCGACAGGGTTTTTGTCCGAAACCACTGAAGCTTTCTTT. Protein: CASSLPTGFLSETTEAFF. The V call is TRBV19, the J call TRBJ1-1; 7 bases are shared with TRBD1. This CDR3 is built from 18 residues. Germline-derived CDR1 and CDR2 are LNHDA and SQIVND (reference sequence). The ends lost 5 bases at V and 4 bases at J; junction bases unmatched: 19.

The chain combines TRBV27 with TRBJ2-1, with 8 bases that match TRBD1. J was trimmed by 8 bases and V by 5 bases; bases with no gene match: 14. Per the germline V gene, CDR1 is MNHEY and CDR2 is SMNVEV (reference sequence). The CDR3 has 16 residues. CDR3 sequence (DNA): TGTGCCAGCAGTATAAACTTCAGGGGGCTGACGGATGAGCAGTTCTTC. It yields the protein CASSINFRGLTDEQFF.

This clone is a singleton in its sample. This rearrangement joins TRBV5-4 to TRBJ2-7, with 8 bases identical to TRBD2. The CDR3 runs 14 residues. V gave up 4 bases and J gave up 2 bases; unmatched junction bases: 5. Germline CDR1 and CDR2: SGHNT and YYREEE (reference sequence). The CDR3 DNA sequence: TGTGCCAGCAGCCCTTCGGGGGGGGCCTACGAGCAGTACTTC. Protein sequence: CASSPSGGAYEQYF.

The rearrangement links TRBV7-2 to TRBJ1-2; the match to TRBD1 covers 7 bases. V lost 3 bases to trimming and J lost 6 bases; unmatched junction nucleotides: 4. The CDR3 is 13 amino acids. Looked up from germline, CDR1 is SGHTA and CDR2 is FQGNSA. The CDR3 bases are TGTGCCAGCAGCTTTAGAGGGGGCGATGGCTACACCTTC. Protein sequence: CASSFRGGDGYTF.

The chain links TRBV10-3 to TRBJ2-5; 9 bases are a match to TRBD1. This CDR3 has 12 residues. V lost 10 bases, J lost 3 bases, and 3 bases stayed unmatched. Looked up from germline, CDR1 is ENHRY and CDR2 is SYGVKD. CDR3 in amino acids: CATGQGKETQYF. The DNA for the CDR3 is TGTGCCACCGGACAGGGGAAAGAGACCCAGTACTTC.

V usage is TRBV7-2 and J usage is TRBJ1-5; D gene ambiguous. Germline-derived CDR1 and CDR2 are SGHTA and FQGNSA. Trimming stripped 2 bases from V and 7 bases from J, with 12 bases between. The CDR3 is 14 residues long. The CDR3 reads CASSLRSGIQPQHF. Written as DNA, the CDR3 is TGTGCCAGCAGCTTACGAAGCGGGATCCAGCCCCAGCATTTT.

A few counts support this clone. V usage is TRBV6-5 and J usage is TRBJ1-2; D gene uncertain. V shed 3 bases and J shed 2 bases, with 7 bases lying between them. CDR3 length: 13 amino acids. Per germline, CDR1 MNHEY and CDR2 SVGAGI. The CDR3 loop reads CASSYTANYGYTF. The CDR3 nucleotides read TGTGCCAGCAGTTATACAGCCAACTATGGCTACACCTTC.

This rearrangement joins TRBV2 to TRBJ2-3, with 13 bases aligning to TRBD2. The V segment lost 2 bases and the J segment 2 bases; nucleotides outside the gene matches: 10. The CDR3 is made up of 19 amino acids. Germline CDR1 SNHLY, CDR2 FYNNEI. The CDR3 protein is CASSESGRLAGGVTDTQYF. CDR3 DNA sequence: TGTGCCAGCAGTGAATCGGGTAGACTAGCGGGAGGTGTCACAGATACGCAGTATTTT.